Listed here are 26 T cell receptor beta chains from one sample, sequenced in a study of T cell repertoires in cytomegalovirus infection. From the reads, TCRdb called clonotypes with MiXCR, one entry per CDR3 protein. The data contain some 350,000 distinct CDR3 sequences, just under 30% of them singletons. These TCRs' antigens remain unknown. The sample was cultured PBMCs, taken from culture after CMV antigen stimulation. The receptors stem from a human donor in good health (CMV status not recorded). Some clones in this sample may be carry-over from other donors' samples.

The chain's CDR3 is CASSPLRPGAYEQYF. The DNA of the CDR3 is TGTGCCAGCAGCCCACTCCGCCCCGGGGCCTACGAGCAGTACTTC. The gene calls are TRBV12-3 or TRBV12-4 and TRBJ2-7; a weak D match, TRBD2 (5 bases). The CDR3 contains 15 residues. V lost 6 bases, J lost 2 bases, and 17 bases lay in between.

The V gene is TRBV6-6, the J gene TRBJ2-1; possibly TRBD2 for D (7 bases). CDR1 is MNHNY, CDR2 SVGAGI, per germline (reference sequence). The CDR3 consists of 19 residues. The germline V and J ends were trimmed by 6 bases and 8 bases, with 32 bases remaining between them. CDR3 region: CASRILNWVGGGPKDEQFF. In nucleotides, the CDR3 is TGTGCCAGCAGGATCCTAAATTGGGTAGGGGGAGGGCCCAAGGATGAGCAGTTCTTC.

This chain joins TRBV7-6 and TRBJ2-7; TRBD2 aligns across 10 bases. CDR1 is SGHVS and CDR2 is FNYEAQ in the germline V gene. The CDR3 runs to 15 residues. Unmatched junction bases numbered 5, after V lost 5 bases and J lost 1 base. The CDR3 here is CASSPSGSASYEQYF. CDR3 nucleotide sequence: TGTGCCAGCAGCCCTAGCGGGAGTGCATCCTACGAGCAGTACTTC. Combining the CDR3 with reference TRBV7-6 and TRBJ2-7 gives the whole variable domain GAGVSQSPRYKVTKRGQDVALRCDPISGHVSLYWYRQALGQGPEFLTYFNYEAQQDKSGLPNDRFSAERPEGSISTLTIQRTEQRDSAMYRCASSPSGSASYEQYFGPGTRLTVT.

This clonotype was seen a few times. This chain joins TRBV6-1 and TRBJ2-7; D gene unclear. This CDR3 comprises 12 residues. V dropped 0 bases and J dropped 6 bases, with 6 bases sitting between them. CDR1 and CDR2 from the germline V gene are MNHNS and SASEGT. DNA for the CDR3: TGTGCCAGCAGTGAAGCTCTTGGCGAGCAGTACTTC. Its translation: CASSEALGEQYF.

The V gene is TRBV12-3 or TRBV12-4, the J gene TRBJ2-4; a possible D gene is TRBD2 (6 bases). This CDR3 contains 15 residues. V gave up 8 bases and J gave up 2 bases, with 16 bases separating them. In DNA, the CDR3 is TGTGCCAGCTCCCCTCGGACTACCTCCAAAAACATTCAGTACTTC. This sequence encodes CASSPRTTSKNIQYF.

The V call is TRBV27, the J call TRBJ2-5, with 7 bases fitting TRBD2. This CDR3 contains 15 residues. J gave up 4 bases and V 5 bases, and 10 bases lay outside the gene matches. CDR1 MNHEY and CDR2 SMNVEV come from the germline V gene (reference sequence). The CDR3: CASSDVRGVGETQYF. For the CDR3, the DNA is TGTGCCAGCAGTGACGTTCGGGGGGTTGGAGAGACCCAGTACTTC.

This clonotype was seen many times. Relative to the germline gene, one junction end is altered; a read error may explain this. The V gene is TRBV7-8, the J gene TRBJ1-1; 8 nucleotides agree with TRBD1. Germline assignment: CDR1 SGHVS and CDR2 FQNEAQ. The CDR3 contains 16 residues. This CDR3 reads CASSLVMGQALSEAFF. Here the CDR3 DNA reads TGTGCCAGCAGCTTAGTCATGGGACAGGCCCTATCTGAGGCTTTCTTT.

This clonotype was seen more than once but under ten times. The CDR3: CASSLEALGNSPLHF. The CDR3 DNA reads as TGCGCCAGCAGCTTGGAGGCCCTGGGGAATTCACCCCTCCACTTT. The rearrangement joins TRBV5-1 to TRBJ1-6; D call uncertain. The CDR3 totals 15 residues. Trimming pared 0 bases from V and 7 bases from J, leaving 11 bases between. CDR1 and CDR2 (germline): SGHRS, YFSETQ.

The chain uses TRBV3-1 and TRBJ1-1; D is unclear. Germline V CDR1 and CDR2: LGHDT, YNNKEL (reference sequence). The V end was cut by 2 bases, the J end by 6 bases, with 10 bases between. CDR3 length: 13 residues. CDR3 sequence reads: CASSQHEGSEAFF. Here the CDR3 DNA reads TGTGCCAGCAGCCAACACGAGGGCTCTGAAGCTTTCTTT.

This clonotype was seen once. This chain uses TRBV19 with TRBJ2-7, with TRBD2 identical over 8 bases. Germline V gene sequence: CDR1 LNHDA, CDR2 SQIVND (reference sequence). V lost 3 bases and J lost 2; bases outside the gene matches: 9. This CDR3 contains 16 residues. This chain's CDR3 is CASSIGLAGSTYEQYF. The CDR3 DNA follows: TGTGCCAGTAGTATCGGGCTAGCGGGCTCAACCTACGAGCAGTACTTC.

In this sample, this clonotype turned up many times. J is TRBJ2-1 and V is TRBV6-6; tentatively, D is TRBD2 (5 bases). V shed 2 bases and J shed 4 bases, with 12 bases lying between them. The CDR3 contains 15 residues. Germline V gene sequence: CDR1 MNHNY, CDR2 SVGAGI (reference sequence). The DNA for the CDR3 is TGTGCCAGCAGTTACAAGGGTCGGGAATACAATGAGCAGTTCTTC. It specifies CASSYKGREYNEQFF.

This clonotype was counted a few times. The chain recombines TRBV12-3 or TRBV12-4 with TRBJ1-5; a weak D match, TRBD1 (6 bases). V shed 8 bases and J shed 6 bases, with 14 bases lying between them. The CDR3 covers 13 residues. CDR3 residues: CASARGGGQPQHF. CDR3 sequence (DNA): TGTGCCAGCGCAAGGGGGGGCGGTCAGCCCCAGCATTTT.

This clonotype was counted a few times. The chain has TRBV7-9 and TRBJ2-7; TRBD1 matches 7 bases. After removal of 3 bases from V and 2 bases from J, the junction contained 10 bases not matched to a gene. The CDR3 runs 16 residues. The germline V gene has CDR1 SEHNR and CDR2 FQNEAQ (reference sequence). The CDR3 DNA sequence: TGTGCCAGCAGCTTCTTTGGCGGACAGGACGCCTACGAGCAGTACTTC. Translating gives CASSFFGGQDAYEQYF.

The CDR3 loop is CASSIFRDRSFQPQHF. The CDR3 DNA follows: TGTGCCAGTAGTATCTTCCGGGACAGGAGCTTTCAGCCCCAGCATTTT. V usage is TRBV19 and J usage is TRBJ1-5, with TRBD1 matching 8 bases. The junction had 10 bases not matched to a gene; V was cut back by 3 bases and J by 6 bases. The V gene's germline CDR1 is LNHDA and CDR2 SQIVND (reference sequence). The CDR3 spans 16 residues.

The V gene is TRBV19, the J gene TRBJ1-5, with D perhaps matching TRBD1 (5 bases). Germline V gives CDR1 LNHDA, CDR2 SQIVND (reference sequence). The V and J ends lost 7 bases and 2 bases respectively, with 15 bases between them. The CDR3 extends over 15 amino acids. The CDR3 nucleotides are TGTGCCAGTATTGGGGCCTTTCCGGGCAATCAGCCCCAGCATTTT. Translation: CASIGAFPGNQPQHF.

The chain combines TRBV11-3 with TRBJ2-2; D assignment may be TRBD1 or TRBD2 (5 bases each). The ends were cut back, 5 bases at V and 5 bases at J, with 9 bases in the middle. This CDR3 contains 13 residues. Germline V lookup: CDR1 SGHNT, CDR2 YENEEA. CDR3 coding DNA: TGTGCCAGCAGCGGGGGTGTAACCGGGGAGCTGTTTTTT. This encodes CASSGGVTGELFF.

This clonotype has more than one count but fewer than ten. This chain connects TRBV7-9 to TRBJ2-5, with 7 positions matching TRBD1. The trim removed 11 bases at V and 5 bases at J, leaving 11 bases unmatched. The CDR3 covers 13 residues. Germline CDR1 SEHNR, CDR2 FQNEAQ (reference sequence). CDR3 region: CAGNTGVGETQYF. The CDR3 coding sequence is TGTGCCGGAAACACAGGGGTTGGGGAGACCCAGTACTTC.

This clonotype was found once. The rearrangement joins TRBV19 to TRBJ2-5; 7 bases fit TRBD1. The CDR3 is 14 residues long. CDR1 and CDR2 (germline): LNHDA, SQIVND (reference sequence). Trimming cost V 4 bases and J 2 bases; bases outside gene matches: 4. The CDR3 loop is CASSNRDSQETQYF. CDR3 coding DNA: TGTGCCAGTAGTAACCGGGACAGTCAAGAGACCCAGTACTTC.

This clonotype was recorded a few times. The CDR3 reads CASSPGQATNEKLFF. DNA for the CDR3: TGTGCCAGCAGCCCGGGACAGGCAACTAATGAAAAACTGTTTTTT. The gene calls are TRBV5-5 and TRBJ1-4, with 8 positions matching TRBD1. After removal of 4 bases from V and 0 bases from J, the junction contained 2 bases not matched to a gene. The germline CDR1 and CDR2 sequences are SGHKS and YYEKEE (reference sequence). The CDR3 extends over 15 amino acids.

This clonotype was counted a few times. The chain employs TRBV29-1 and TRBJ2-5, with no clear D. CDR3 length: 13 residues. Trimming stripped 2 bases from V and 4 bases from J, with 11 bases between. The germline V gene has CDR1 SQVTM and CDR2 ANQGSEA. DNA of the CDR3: TGCAGCGTTGAATACCGGCTCCGAGAGACCCAGTACTTC. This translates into CSVEYRLRETQYF.

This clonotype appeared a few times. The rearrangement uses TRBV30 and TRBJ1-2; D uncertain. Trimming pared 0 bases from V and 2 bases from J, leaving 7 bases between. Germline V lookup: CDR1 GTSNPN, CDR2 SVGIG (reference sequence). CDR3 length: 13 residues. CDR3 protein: CAWSVDENYGYTF. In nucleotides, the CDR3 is TGTGCCTGGAGTGTAGACGAAAACTATGGCTACACCTTC. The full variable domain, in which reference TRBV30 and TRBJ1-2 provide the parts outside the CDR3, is SQTIHQWPATLVQPVGSPLSLECTVEGTSNPNLYWYRQAAGRGLQLLFYSVGIGQISSEVPQNLSASRPQDRQFILSSKKLLLSDSGFYLCAWSVDENYGYTFGSGTRLTVV.

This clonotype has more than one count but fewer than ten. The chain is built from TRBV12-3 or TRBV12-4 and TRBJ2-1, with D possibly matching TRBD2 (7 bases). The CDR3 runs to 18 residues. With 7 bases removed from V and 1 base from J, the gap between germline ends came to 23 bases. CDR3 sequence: CASTHTGGGGPSYNEQFF. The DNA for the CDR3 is TGTGCCAGCACTCATACCGGGGGAGGGGGGCCGTCCTACAATGAGCAGTTCTTC.

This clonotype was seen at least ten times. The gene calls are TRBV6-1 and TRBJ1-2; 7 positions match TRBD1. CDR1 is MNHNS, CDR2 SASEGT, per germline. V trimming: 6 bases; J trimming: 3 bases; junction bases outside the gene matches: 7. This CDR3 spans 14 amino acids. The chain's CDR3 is CASSAGGWDYGYTF. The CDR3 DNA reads TGTGCCAGCAGCGCAGGGGGTTGGGACTATGGCTACACCTTC.

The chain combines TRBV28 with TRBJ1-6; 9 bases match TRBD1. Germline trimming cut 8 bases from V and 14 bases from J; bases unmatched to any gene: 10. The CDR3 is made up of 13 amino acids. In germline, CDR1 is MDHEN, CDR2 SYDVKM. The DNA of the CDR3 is TGTGCCAGCCTTAGACAGGGGGTAGGCACCCTCCACTTT. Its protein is CASLRQGVGTLHF.

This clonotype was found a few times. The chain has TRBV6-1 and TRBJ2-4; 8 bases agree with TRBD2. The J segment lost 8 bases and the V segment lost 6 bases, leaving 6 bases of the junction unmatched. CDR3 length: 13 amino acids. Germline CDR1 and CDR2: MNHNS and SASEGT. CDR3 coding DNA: TGTGCCAGCAGACGTCGGGGGGGCGACATTCAGTACTTC. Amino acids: CASRRRGGDIQYF.

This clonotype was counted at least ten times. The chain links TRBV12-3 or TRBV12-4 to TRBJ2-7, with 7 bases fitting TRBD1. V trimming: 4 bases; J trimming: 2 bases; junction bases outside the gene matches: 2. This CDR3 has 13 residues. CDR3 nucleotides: TGTGCCAGCAGTTGGGACAGCACCTACGAGCAGTACTTC. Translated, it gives CASSWDSTYEQYF.